Many counts were recorded for the clone carrying this T cell receptor beta chain. Two consecutive negative NP/OP PCR tests, clearance, or resolved symptoms defined Cohort 3 recovery. V was cut by 0 bases and J by 5 bases, with 16 bases left in between. Germline CDR1 reads MNHEY; CDR2 reads SMNVEV (reference sequence). The CDR3 runs to 16 residues. The data are from a study of blood T cell repertoires in COVID-19. Clones were sequenced by immunoSEQ multiplex PCR, and TCRdb holds only the in-frame ones, with some missing. The table records under 250,000 clones, approximately 90% of them present only once.

The clonotype was recovered from a man aged 40-50 years who had recovered from COVID-19. The V gene is TRBV27, the J gene TRBJ1-2; weak D call: TRBD1 (5 bases). The sequenced sample was PBMCs or T cells enriched from blood (not recorded which). The CDR3 protein is CASSLSLGEGSYGYTF. DNA for the CDR3: TGTGCCAGCAGTTTATCCCTCGGGGAGGGGTCATATGGCTACACCTTC.